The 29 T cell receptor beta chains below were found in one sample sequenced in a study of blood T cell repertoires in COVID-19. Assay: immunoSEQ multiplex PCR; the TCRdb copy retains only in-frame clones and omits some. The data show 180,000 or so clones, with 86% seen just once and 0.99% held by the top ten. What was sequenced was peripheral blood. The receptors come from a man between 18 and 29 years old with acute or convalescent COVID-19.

CDR3: CASSQQGLRSGYTF. The CDR3 DNA is TGTGCCAGCAGTCAGCAGGGCCTCCGCTCTGGCTACACCTTC. V is TRBV27 and J is TRBJ1-2; D possibly corresponds to TRBD1 (5 bases). The length of the CDR3 is 14 residues. Germline V CDR1 and CDR2: MNHEY, SMNVEV (reference sequence). Between the trimmed V and J ends, which lost 5 bases and 7 bases, there was a span of 17 bases.

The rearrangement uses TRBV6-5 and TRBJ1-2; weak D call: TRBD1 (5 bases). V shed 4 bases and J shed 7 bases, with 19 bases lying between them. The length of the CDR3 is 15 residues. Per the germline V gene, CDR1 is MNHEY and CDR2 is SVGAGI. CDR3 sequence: CASSSNWAGILGYTF. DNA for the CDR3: TGTGCCAGCAGTTCCAACTGGGCAGGGATTCTTGGCTACACCTTC.

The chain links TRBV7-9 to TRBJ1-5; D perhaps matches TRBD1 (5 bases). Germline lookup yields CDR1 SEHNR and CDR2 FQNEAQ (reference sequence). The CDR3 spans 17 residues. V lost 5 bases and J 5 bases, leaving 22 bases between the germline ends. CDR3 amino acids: CASSAGNRISVDQPQHF. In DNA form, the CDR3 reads TGTGCCAGCAGCGCGGGGAACAGGATCTCAGTGGATCAGCCCCAGCATTTT.

Here the CDR3 reads CASSPKVAGGTPYGYTF. In DNA, the CDR3 is TGTGCCAGCAGTCCAAAAGTCGCAGGGGGGACTCCGTATGGCTACACCTTC. This sequence joins TRBV5-5 and TRBJ1-2; 7 bases are shared with TRBD1. Germline trimming cut 5 bases from V and 5 bases from J; bases unmatched to any gene: 18. Germline lookup yields CDR1 SGHKS and CDR2 YYEKEE (reference sequence). The CDR3 consists of 17 residues.

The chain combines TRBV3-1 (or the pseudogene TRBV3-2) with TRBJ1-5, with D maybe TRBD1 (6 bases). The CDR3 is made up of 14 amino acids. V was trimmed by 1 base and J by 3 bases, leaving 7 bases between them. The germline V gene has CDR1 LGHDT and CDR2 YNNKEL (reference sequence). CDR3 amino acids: CASSQGGLNQPQHF. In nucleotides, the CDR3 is TGTGCCAGCAGCCAAGGGGGGCTCAATCAGCCCCAGCATTTT.

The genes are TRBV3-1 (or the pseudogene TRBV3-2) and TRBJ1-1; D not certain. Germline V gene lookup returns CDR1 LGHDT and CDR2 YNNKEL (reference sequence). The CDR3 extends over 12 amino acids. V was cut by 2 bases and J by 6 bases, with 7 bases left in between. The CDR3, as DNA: TGTGCCAGCAGCCAACCGGGGTCTGAAGCTTTCTTT. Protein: CASSQPGSEAFF.

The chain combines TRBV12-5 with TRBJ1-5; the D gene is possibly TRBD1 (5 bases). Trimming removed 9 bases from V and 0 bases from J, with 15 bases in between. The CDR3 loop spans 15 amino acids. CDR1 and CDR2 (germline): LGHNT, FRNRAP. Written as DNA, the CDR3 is TGTGCTAGCTCGATAGGGGCCCTTAGCAATCAGCCCCAGCATTTT. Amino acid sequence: CASSIGALSNQPQHF.

The CDR3 sequence is CASSLGSQGANEQFF. The CDR3 region has the DNA TGTGCCAGCAGTTTAGGTAGCCAGGGGGCGAATGAGCAGTTCTTC. V is TRBV28 and J is TRBJ2-1; 8 bases are a match to TRBD1. With V trimmed by 2 bases and J by 7 bases, 7 bases remained unmatched. Germline V gene sequence: CDR1 MDHEN, CDR2 SYDVKM. The CDR3 is 15 amino acids.

The CDR3 is CASSRTRGGLYDEQFF. CDR3 sequence (DNA): TGTGCCAGCAGCCGAACGCGGGGGGGCCTATACGATGAGCAGTTCTTC. The chain recombines TRBV7-9 with TRBJ2-1; 9 nucleotides align to TRBD2. CDR1 SEHNR and CDR2 FQNEAQ come from the germline V gene (reference sequence). V dropped 5 bases and J dropped 8; count of bases not matched to a gene: 13. This CDR3 region has 16 residues.

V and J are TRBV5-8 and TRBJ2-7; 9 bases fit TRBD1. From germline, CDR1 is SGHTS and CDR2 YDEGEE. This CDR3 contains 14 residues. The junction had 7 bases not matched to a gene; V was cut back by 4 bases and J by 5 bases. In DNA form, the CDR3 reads TGTGCCAGCAGCACTAGGACAGGGGTGGACGAGCAGTACTTC. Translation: CASSTRTGVDEQYF.

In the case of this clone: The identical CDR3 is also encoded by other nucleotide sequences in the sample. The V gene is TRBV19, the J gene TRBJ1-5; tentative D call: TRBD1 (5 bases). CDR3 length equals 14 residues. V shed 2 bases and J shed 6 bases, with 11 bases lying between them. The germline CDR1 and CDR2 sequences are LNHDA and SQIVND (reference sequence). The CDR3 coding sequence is TGTGCCAGTAGTATACAGGGAATGGGTCAGCCCCAGCATTTT. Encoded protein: CASSIQGMGQPQHF.

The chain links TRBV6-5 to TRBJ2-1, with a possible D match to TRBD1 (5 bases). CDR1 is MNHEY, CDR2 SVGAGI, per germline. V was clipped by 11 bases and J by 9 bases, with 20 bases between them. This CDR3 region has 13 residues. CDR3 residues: CAVASRVDTEQFF. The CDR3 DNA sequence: TGTGCCGTGGCCAGCAGGGTAGACACTGAGCAGTTCTTC.

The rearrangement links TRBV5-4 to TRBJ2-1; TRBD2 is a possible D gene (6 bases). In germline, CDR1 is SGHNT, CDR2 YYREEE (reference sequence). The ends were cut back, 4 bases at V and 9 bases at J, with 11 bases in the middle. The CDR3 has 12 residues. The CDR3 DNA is TGTGCCAGCAGCCCACTGGAGGGTGAGCAGTTCTTC. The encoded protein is CASSPLEGEQFF.

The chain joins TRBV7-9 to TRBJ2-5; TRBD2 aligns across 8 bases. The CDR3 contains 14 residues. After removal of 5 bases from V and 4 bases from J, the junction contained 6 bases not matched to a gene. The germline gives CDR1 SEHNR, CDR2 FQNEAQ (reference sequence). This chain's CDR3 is CASSGGTRGETQYF. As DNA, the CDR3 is TGTGCCAGCAGCGGCGGGACTAGGGGAGAGACCCAGTACTTC.

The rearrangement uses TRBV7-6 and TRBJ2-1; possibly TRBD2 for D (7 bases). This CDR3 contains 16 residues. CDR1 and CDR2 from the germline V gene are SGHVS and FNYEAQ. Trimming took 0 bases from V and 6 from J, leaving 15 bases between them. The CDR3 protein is CASSLARGGPLNEQFF. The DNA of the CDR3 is TGTGCCAGCAGCTTAGCGAGGGGGGGCCCCCTCAATGAGCAGTTCTTC.

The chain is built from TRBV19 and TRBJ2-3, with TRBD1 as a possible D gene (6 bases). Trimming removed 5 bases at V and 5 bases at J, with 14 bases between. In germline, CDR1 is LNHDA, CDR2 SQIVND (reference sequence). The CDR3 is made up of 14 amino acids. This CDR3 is CASSVTGRGDTQYF. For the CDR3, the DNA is TGTGCCAGTAGTGTAACAGGGCGCGGAGATACGCAGTATTTT.

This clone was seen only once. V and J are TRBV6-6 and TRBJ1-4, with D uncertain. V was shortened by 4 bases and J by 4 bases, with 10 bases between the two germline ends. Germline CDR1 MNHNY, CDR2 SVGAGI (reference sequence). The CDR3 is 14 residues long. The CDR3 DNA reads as TGTGCCAGCAGTTCGGCAGGCCATAATGAAAAACTGTTTTTT. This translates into CASSSAGHNEKLFF.

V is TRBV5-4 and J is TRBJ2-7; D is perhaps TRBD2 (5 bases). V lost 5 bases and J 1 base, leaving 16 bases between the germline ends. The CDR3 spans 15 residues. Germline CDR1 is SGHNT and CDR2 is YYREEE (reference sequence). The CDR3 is CASSPAGAASYEQYF. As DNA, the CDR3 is TGTGCCAGCAGTCCCGCCGGAGCGGCATCCTACGAGCAGTACTTC. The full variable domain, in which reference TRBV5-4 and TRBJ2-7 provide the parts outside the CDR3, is ETGVTQSPTHLIKTRGQQVTLRCSSQSGHNTVSWYQQALGQGPQFIFQYYREEENGRGNFPPRFSGLQFPNYSSELNVNALELDDSALYLCASSPAGAASYEQYFGPGTRLTVT.

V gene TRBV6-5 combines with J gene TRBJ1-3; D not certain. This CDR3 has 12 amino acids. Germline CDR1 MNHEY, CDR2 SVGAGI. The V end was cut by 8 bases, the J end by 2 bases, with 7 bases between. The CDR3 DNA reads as TGTGCCAGCTTCTCGGCTGGAAACACCATATATTTT. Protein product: CASFSAGNTIYF.

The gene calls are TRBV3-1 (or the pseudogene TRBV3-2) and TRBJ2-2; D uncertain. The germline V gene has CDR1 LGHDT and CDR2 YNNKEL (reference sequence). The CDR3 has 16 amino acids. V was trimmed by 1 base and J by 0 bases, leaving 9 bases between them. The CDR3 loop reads CASSQVWPPNTGELFF. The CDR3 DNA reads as TGTGCCAGCAGCCAAGTTTGGCCCCCGAACACCGGGGAGCTGTTTTTT.

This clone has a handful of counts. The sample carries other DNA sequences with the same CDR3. CDR3 sequence (DNA): TGTGCCAGCAGCTCCGGCTCTGGAAACACCATATATTTT. It codes for CASSSGSGNTIYF. The chain is built from TRBV12-3 or TRBV12-4 and TRBJ1-3, with no clear D. CDR3 length: 13 residues. V was pared by 6 bases and J by 0 bases, with 6 bases between.

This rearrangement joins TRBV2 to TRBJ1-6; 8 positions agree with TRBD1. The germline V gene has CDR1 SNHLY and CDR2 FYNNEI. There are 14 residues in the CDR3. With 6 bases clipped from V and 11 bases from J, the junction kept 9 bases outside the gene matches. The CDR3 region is CASRPTGDFTPLHF. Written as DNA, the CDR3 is TGTGCCAGCAGACCGACAGGGGATTTCACACCCCTCCACTTT.

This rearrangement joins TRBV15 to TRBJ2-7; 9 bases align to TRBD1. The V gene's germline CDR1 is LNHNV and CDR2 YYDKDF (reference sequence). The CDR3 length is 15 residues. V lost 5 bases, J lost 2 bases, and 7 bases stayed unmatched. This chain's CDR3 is CATSPDRGFPYEQYV. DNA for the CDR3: TGTGCCACCAGCCCCGACAGGGGGTTTCCCTACGAGCAGTACGTC.

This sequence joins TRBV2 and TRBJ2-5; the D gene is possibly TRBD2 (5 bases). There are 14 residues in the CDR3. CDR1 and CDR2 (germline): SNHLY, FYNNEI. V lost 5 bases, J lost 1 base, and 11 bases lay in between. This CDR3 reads CASSQGRGQETQYF. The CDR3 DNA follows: TGTGCCAGCAGTCAAGGACGGGGCCAAGAGACCCAGTACTTC.

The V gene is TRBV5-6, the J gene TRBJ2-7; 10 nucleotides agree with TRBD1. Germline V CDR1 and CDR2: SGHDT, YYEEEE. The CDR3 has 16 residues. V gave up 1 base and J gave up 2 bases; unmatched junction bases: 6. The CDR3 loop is CASSLLGTGAPYEQYV. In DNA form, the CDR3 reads TGTGCCAGCAGCTTGCTAGGGACAGGGGCCCCCTACGAGCAGTACGTC.

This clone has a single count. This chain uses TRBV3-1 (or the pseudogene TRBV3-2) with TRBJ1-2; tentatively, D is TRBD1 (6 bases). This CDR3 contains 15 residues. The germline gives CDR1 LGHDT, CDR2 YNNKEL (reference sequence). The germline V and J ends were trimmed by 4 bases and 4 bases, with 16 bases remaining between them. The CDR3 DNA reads TGTGCCAGCAGCCCCGTCACAGGGTCTGTCTATGGCTACACCTTC. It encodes CASSPVTGSVYGYTF.

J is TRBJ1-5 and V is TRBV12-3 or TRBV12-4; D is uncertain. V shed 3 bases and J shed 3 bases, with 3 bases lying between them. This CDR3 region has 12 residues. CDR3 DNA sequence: TGTGCCAGCAGTTTCTACAATCAGCCCCAGCATTTT. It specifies CASSFYNQPQHF.

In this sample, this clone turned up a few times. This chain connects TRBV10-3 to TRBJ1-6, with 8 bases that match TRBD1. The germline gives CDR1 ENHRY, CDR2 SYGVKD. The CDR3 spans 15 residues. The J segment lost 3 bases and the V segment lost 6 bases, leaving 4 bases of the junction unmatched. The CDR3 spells CAISAGQGYNSPLHF. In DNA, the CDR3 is TGTGCCATCAGCGCTGGACAGGGCTATAATTCACCCCTCCACTTT.

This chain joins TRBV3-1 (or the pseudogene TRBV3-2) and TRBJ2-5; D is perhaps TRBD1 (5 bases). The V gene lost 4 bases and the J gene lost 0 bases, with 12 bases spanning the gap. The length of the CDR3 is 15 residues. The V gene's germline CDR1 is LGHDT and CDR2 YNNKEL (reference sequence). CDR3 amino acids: CASSLQGRNQETQYF. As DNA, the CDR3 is TGTGCCAGCAGCCTCCAGGGCCGAAACCAAGAGACCCAGTACTTC.